This T cell receptor (beta chain) was documented in a study of Graves' ophthalmopathy and Graves' hyperthyroidism (dated by TCRdb to between 2017 and 2018). General notes on the study: Peripheral blood was collected at initial diagnosis, before any treatment. In roughly six hyperthyroidism patients, the T-cell repertoires found in thyroid tissue were compared with those found in blood. The roughly 91 discovery patients were randomly split 7:3 into training and test sets. Following sampling, methimazole starting at 30 mg daily was administered to hyperthyroidism patients, and high-dose intravenous methylprednisolone was administered to ophthalmopathy patients. The study used TCR beta repertoire signatures to distinguish Graves' ophthalmopathy from Graves' hyperthyroidism and to predict progression to ophthalmopathy. An independent validation cohort comprised 18 hyperthyroidism patients and 15 to 17 patients who later progressed from hyperthyroidism to ophthalmopathy. To explore V-J signatures that distinguish ophthalmopathy from hyperthyroidism, a discovery set of 100 patients was enrolled, made up of 43 with ophthalmopathy and 55 to 65 with stable hyperthyroidism. In total, 135 blood samples were TCR-sequenced: some 40 ophthalmopathy, approximately 75 hyperthyroidism and some 17 hyperthyroidism-to-ophthalmopathy patients.

For repertoire sequencing, TCR beta CDR3 regions were amplified from RNA transcripts. HTBI primers and the Qiagen OneStep RT-PCR kit were used in a first-round RT-PCR, which was followed by a second-round multiplex PCR, size selection and purification. Sequencing of the libraries was carried out on an Illumina HiSeq2000 in paired-end mode with 100 bp reads. Under the source paper's analysis protocol: SOAPnuke was used to process the reads, removing any read that contained adapters or uncalled bases, had a mean Phred below 15, or lacked an exact match to the constant primer or identifier. COPE v1.2.5 was used to merge the high-quality paired reads. Clonotypes were defined as unique nucleotide sequences and were aligned to IMGT TRB V, D and J references using MiTCR v1.1. Only V-J combinations with frequency above 0.0001 were analysed, covering around 99% of repertoires. For each V-J combination, a TCR clonal expansion and chaos score was defined as the ratio of F50 clonal expansion to chaos observed in the TCRdist matrix. Features were reduced by Welch's t-statistics and random forest to over ten V-J combinations, which fed a naive Bayes classifier. The Morisita-Horn index was used to measure how similar the thyroid and blood repertoires were. TCRdb handled the public reads itself, with Q25 trimming in fastp and clone calling in MiXCR, and kept productive beta chains. Each entry is one CDR3 protein sequence, shown with its most common DNA and genes. None of the V and J calls come from the authors' own analysis; TCRdb made them. The sample table lists 360,000 or so distinct CDR3 sequences, approximately 16% of them with a count of one. The ten largest clones capture around 1.6% of the sample.

The CDR3 covers 16 residues, taking in both the cysteine and the phenylalanine. This entry keeps only the CDR3 DNA: 48 bases, framed from base 1. Trimming takes 6 bases from V and 10 bases from J, and the germline ends sit 22 bases apart. CDR1 is given as WSHSY and CDR2 as SAAADI, both from the germline V gene. Patients with ophthalmopathy had moderately to severely active disease, with a Clinical Activity Score of 3 or more, a NOSPECS grade of 4 or more, and a disease duration of less than 3 months. Patients with other autoimmune diseases, uncontrolled infections, pregnancy or lactation were excluded. Clinical symptoms, serum thyroxine, TRAb, thyroid ultrasound and orbital computed tomography were used for diagnosis. Ficoll-Paque density gradient centrifugation was used to isolate PBMCs from approximately 11 ml of fresh peripheral blood. Total RNA was extracted using Trizol reagent, and RNA quality was checked on an Agilent 2100 Bioanalyzer.

On the study overall, not on this receptor specifically: Most expanded thyroid clonotypes with frequency above 0.001 were also detected in blood, suggesting blood repertoires may reflect the thyroid immune response. In validation, the model predicted ophthalmopathy progression with about 64% sensitivity and roughly 72% specificity; 12 predicted patients were CT-confirmed with GO in a median of about 6.1 months. The 13-signature model separated ophthalmopathy from stable hyperthyroidism with around 90% sensitivity and 81.08% specificity in cross-validation, and 80%/75% in the test set. No statistical method was used to set the sample size in advance, and the investigators knew which group each participant was assigned to.

This clonotype has at least ten counts. Its target antigen remains unknown. No much larger clone is present one base from it, and per-base qualities are unavailable. The chain is encoded by TRBV10-2 joined to TRBJ1-6; no D segment can be confidently identified. The receptor was derived from a woman aged 18-29 years with Graves' ophthalmopathy. Donor details come from another sample of the same person, matched by shared clones. The source material was peripheral blood. The DNA sequence is TGCGCCAGCAGGAAATCCCGCGGTCAGTGGCGCTCACCCCTCCACTTT. Translated, it reads CASRKSRGQWRSPLHF.